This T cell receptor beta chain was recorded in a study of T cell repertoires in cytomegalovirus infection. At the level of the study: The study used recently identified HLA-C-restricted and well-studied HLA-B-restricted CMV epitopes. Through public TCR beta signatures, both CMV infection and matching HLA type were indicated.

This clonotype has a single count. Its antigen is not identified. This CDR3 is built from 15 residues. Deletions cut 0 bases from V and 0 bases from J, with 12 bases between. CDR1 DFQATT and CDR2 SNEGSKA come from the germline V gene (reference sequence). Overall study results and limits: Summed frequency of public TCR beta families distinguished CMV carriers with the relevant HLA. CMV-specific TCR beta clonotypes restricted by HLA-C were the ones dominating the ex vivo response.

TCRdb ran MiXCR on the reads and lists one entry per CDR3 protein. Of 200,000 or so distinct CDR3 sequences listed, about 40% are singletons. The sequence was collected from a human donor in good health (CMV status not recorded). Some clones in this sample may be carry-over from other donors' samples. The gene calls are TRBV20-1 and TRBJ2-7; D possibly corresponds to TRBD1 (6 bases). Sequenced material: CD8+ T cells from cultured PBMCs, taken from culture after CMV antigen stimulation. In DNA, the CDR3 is TGCAGTGCTAGAGATCCAGACAGGCGCTCCTACGAGCAGTACTTC. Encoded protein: CSARDPDRRSYEQYF.